The T cell receptor beta chain described here comes from a study of blood T cell repertoires in COVID-19. Trimming cost V 1 base and J 10 bases, with 11 bases left between them. CDR1 and CDR2 from the germline V gene are SEHNR and FQNEAQ (reference sequence). The CDR3 has 13 amino acids. Measured with immunoSEQ multiplex PCR; TCRdb has only the in-frame clones, and not every one. Of more than 25,000 clones listed, more than 75% are singletons. The sequence came from a man in his fifties with active COVID-19. The source material was peripheral blood. The chain is built from TRBV7-9 and TRBJ2-1, with D possibly matching TRBD2 (6 bases). As DNA, the CDR3 is TGTGCCAGCAGCTTAGGGGGAGGCAGGGAGCAGTTCTTC. Its translation: CASSLGGGREQFF.